This T cell receptor beta chain was identified during a study of blood T cell repertoires in COVID-19. CDR1 SGHNT and CDR2 YENEEA come from the germline V gene. The CDR3 is made up of 15 amino acids. With 2 bases clipped from V and 2 bases from J, the junction kept 3 bases outside the gene matches. In the study's own analysis: Amplification with reference gene primers provided the estimates of nucleated cell counts. Clones were sequenced by immunoSEQ multiplex PCR, and TCRdb holds only the in-frame ones, with some missing. That table gives V, J and clone size, and the DNA gave D and trimming. The data show a few hundred thousand clones, with under 85% seen just once and about 4.9% held by the top ten. Resolution of symptoms, clearance, or two negative PCRs was present in recovered Cohort 3 donors.

The chain carries TRBV11-3 and TRBJ1-3; TRBD1 matches 7 bases. The TCR comes from a woman aged 50 to 60 who had recovered from COVID-19. Sample: PBMCs or T cells enriched from blood (not recorded which). CDR3: CASSLTGDTGNTIYF. In DNA, the CDR3 is TGTGCCAGCAGCTTAACAGGGGATACTGGAAACACCATATATTTT.